This T cell receptor (beta chain) was captured in a study of blood T cell repertoires in COVID-19. Whole-study context: COVID-19 samples collected from the United States, Italy and Spain covered acute and convalescent phases. In each case, the material was cDNA or gDNA derived from T cells, B-cell-depleted T cells, or PBMCs.

Germline loops: CDR1 SGHRS, CDR2 YFSETQ. V dropped 7 bases and J dropped 5; count of bases not matched to a gene: 11. The length of the CDR3 is 14 residues. Assay: immunoSEQ multiplex PCR; the TCRdb copy retains only in-frame clones and omits some. The table has approximately 90,000 clones, approximately 83% seen once; the top ten hold approximately 3.9%. Sequencing input: peripheral blood. The sequence derives from a man aged 55 to 69 with acute or convalescent COVID-19. V gene TRBV5-1 combines with J gene TRBJ2-5; TRBD2 matches 7 bases. The CDR3 bases are TGCGCCAGCGGCCCCCTAGCGGCGGGCGAGACCCAGTACTTC. This encodes CASGPLAAGETQYF.